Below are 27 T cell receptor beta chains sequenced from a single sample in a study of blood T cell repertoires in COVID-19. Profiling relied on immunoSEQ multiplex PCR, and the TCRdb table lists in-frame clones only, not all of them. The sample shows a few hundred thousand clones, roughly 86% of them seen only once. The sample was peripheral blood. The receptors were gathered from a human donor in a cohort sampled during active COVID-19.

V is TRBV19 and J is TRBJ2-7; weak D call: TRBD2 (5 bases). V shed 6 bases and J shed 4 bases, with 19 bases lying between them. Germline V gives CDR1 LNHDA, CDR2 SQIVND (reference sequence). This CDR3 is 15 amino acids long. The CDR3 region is CASSSLGLERYEQYF. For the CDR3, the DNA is TGTGCCAGTAGCTCTCTTGGTTTGGAGCGGTACGAGCAGTACTTC.

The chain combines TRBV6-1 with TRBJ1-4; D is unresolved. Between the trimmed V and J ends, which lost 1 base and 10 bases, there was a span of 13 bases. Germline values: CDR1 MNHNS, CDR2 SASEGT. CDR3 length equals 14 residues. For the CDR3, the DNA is TGTGCCAGCAGTGAAGATTCCGGGGAGGGAAAACTGTTTTTT. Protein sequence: CASSEDSGEGKLFF.

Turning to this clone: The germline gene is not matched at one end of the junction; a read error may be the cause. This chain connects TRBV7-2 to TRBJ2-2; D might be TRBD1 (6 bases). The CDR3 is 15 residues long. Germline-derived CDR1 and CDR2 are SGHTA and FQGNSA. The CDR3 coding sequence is TGTGCCAGCATCTTAGGGCAGGGGTGGACCGGGGAGCTGTTTTTT. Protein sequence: CASILGQGWTGELFF.

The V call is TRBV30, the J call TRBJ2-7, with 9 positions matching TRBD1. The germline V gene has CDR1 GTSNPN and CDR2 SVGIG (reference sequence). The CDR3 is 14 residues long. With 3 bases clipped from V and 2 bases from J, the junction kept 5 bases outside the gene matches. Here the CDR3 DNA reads TGTGCCTGGAGGCGGACAGGGGTAACCTACGAGCAGTACTTC. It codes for CAWRRTGVTYEQYF.

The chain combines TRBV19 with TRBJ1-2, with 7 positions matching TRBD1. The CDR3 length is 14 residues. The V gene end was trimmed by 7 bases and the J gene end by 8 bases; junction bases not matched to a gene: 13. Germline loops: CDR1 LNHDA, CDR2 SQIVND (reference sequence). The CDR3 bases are TGTGCCAGTACCCTCCAGGGGACAGCGATGGGCTACACCTTC. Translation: CASTLQGTAMGYTF.

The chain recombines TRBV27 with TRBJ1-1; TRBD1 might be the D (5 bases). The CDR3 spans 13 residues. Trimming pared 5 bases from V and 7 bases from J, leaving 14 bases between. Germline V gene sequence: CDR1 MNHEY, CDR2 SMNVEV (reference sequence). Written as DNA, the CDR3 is TGTGCCAGCAGTAGCCCGGACAACTTTGAAGCTTTCTTT. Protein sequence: CASSSPDNFEAFF.

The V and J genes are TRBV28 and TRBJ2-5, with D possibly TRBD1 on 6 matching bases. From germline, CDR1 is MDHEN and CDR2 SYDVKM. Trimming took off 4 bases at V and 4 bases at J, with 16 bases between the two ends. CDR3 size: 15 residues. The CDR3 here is CASSSPGQWGETQYF. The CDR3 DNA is TGTGCCAGCAGTTCTCCTGGACAGTGGGGAGAGACCCAGTACTTC.

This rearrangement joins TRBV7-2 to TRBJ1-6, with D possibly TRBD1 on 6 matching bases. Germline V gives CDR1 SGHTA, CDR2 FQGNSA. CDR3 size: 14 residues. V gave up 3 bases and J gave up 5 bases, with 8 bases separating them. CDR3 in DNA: TGTGCCAGCAGCTTGGGGACAAATAATTCACCCCTCCACTTT. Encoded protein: CASSLGTNNSPLHF. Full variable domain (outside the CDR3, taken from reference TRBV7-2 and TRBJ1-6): GAGVSQSPSNKVTEKGKDVELRCDPISGHTALYWYRQSLGQGLEFLIYFQGNSAPDKSGLPSDRFSAERTGGSVSTLTIQRTQQEDSAVYLCASSLGTNNSPLHFGNGTRLTVT.

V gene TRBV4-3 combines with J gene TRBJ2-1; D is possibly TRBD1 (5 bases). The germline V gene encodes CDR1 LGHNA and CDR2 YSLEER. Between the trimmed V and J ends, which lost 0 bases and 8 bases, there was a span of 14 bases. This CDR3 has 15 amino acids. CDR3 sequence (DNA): TGCGCCAGCAGCCAAGATCCCCAGGGTACAGATGAGCAGTTCTTC. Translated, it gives CASSQDPQGTDEQFF.

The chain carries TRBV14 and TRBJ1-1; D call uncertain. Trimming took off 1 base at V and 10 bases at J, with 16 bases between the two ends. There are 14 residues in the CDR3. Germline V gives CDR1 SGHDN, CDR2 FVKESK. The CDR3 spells CASSQAALTMAAFF. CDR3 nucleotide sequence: TGTGCCAGCAGCCAAGCAGCCTTAACTATGGCAGCTTTCTTT.

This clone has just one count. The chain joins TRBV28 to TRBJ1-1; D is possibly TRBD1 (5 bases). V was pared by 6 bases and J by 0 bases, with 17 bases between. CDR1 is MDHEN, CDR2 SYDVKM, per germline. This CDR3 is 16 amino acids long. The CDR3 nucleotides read TGTGCCAGCAGCCGGGCTACCAGGGCGATGAACACTGAAGCTTTCTTT. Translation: CASSRATRAMNTEAFF.

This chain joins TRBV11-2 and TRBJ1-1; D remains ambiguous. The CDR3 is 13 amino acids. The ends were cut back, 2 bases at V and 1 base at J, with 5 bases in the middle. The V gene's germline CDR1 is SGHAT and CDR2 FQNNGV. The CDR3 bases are TGTGCCAGCAGCTTATCAGGGAACACTGAAGCTTTCTTT. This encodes CASSLSGNTEAFF.

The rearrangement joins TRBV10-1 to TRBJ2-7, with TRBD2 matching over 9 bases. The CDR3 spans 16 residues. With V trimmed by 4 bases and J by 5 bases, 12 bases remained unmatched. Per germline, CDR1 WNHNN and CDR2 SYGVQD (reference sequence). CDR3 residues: CASSVDVAGGRHEQYF. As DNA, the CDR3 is TGCGCCAGCAGTGTCGATGTGGCGGGGGGGCGTCACGAGCAGTACTTC.

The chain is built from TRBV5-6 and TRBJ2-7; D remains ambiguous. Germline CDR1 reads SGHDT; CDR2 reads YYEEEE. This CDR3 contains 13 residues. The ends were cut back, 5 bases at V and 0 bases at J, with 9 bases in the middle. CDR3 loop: CASSGMPSYEQYF. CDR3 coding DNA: TGTGCCAGCAGTGGCATGCCCTCCTACGAGCAGTACTTC.

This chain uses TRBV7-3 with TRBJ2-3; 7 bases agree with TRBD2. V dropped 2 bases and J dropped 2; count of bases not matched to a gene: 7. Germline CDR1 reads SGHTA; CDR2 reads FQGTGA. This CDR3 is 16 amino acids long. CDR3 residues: CASSLLASGITDTQYF. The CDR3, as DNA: TGTGCCAGCAGCTTATTGGCTAGCGGTATCACAGATACGCAGTATTTT. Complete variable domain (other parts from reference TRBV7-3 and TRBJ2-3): GAGVSQTPSNKVTEKGKYVELRCDPISGHTALYWYRQSLGQGPEFLIYFQGTGAADDSGLPNDRFFAVRPEGSVSTLKIQRTERGDSAVYLCASSLLASGITDTQYFGPGTRLTVL.

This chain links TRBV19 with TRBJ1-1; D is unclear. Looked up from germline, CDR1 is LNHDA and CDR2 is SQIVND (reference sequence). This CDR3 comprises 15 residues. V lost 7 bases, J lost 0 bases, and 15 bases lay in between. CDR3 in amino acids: CASKGTGGMNTEAFF. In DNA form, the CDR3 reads TGTGCCAGTAAGGGAACGGGAGGGATGAACACTGAAGCTTTCTTT.

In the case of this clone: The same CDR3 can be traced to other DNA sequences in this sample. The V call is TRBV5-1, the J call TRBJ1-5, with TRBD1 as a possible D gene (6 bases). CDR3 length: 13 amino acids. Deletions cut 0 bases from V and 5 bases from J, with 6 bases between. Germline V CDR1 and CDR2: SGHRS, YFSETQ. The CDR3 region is CASSLAGDQPQHF. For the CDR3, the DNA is TGCGCCAGCAGCTTGGCAGGGGATCAGCCCCAGCATTTT.

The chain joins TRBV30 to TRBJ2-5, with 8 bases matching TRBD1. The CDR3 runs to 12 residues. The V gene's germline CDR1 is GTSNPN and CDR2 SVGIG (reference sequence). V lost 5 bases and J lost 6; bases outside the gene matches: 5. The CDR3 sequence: CAWAGGGKTQYF. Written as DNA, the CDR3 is TGTGCCTGGGCAGGGGGCGGGAAGACCCAGTACTTC.

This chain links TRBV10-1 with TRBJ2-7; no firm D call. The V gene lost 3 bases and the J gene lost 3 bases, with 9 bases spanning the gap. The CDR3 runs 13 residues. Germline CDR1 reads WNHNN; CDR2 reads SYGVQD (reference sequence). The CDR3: CASSDEVGYEQYF. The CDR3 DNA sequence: TGCGCCAGCAGTGATGAGGTAGGCTACGAGCAGTACTTC.

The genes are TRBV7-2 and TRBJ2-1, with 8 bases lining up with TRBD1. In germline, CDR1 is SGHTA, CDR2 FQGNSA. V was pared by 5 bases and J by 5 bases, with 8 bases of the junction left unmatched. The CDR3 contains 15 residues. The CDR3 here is CASSVRQGRDNEQFF. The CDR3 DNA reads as TGTGCCAGCAGCGTCAGACAGGGGCGGGACAATGAGCAGTTCTTC.

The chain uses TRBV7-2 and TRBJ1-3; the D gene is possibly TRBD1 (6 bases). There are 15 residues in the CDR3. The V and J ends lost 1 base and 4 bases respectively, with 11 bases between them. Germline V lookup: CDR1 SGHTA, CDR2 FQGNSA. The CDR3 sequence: CASSLDTGKGNTIYF. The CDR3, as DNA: TGTGCCAGCAGCTTAGATACAGGGAAAGGAAACACCATATATTTT.

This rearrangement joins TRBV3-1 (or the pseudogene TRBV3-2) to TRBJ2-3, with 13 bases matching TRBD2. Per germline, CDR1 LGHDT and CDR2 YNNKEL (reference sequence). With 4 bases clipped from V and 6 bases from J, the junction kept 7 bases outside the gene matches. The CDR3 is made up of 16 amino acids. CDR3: CASSRVRTSGSDTQYF. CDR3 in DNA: TGTGCCAGCAGCCGCGTCCGGACTAGCGGGAGTGATACGCAGTATTTT.

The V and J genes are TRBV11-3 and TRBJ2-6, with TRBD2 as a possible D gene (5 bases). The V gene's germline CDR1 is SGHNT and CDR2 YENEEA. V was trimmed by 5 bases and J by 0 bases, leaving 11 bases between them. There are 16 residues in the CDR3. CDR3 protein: CASSPGRFSGANVLTF. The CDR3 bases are TGTGCCAGCAGCCCTGGGAGATTCTCTGGGGCCAACGTCCTGACTTTC. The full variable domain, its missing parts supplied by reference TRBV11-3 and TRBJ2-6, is EAGVVQSPRYKIIEKKQPVAFWCNPISGHNTLYWYLQNLGQGPELLIRYENEEAVDDSQLPKDRFSAERLKGVDSTLKIQPAELGDSAVYLCASSPGRFSGANVLTFGAGSRLTVL.

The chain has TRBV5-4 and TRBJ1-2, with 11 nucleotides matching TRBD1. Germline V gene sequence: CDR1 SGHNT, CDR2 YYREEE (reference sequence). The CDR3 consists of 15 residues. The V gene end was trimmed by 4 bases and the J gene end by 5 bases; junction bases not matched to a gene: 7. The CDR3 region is CASSPRTGGLYGYTF. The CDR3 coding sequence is TGTGCCAGCAGCCCGAGGACAGGGGGCTTGTATGGCTACACCTTC. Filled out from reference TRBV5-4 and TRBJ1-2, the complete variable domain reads ETGVTQSPTHLIKTRGQQVTLRCSSQSGHNTVSWYQQALGQGPQFIFQYYREEENGRGNFPPRFSGLQFPNYSSELNVNALELDDSALYLCASSPRTGGLYGYTFGSGTRLTVV.

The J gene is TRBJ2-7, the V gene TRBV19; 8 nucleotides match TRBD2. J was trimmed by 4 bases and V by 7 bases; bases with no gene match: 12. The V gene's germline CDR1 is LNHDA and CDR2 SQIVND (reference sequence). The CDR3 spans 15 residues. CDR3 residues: CASNHPPGGRYEQYF. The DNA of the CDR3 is TGTGCCAGTAATCACCCGCCGGGGGGGAGGTACGAGCAGTACTTC.

CDR3: CASSSYGQGAREQYF. The CDR3 DNA is TGTGCCAGCAGTTCTTACGGACAGGGGGCTAGGGAGCAGTACTTC. The chain uses TRBV6-2 or TRBV6-3 and TRBJ2-7; 11 nucleotides agree with TRBD1. This CDR3 contains 15 residues. Germline V lookup: CDR1 MNHEY, CDR2 SVGEGT. V lost 4 bases to trimming and J lost 7 bases; unmatched junction nucleotides: 9.

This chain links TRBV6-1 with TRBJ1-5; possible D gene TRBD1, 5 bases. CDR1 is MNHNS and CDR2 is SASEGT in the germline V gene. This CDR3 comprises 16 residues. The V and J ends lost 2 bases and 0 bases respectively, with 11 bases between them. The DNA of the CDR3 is TGTGCCAGCAGTGAAAAGGTGACAGTTAGCAATCAGCCCCAGCATTTT. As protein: CASSEKVTVSNQPQHF.